These T cell receptor beta chains were read from a single sample in a study of blood T cell repertoires in COVID-19. Only in-frame clones appear in the TCRdb table, and some are missing; sequencing was by immunoSEQ multiplex PCR. The data hold about 380,000 clones, with roughly nine tenths observed a single time. Sequencing input: PBMCs or T cells enriched from blood (not recorded which). The receptors were sampled from a woman between 25 and 40 years old who had recovered from COVID-19. Each CDR3 is given with its conserved first and last residue. The D gene is left open where the match is weak. Only part of the rows carry a size: once, few, many, or a class if the clone is expanded.

j_call | clone_size | cdr3_length | d_call | v_call | cdr3_aa | cdr3_nt
TRBJ2-2 | NA | 15 | NA | TRBV11-2 | CASSARGRGTGELFF | TGTGCCAGCAGCGCCAGGGGAAGGGGGACCGGGGAGCTGTTTTTT
TRBJ1-2 | NA | 14 | NA | TRBV27 | CASSLVPANYGYTF | TGTGCCAGCAGTTTGGTGCCGGCTAACTATGGCTACACCTTC
TRBJ1-5 | NA | 16 | TRBD1 | TRBV3-1/TRBV3-2 | CASSQDIGQGPQPQHF | TGTGCCAGCAGCCAAGATATTGGACAGGGCCCTCAGCCCCAGCATTTT
TRBJ2-1 | NA | 15 | TRBD2 | TRBV5-1 | CASGDSGRVGDEQFF | TGCGCCTCGGGGGACAGCGGGAGGGTTGGGGATGAGCAGTTCTTC
TRBJ1-2 | NA | 12 | NA | TRBV12-3/TRBV12-4 | CASSFPIYGYTF | TGTGCCAGCAGTTTTCCTATCTATGGCTACACCTTC
TRBJ1-1 | NA | 14 | TRBD1 | TRBV5-1 | CASSLDSGGPEAFF | TGCGCCAGCAGCTTGGATTCAGGGGGCCCTGAAGCTTTCTTT
TRBJ2-2 | NA | 15 | TRBD1 | TRBV6-5 | CASKFGQGAGGELFF | TGTGCCAGCAAGTTTGGACAGGGGGCTGGCGGGGAGCTGTTTTTT
TRBJ1-1 | once | 14 | TRBD1 | TRBV5-6 | CASSFRTGGLTAFF | TGTGCCAGCAGCTTCAGGACAGGGGGACTGACAGCTTTCTTT
TRBJ1-2 | NA | 14 | NA | TRBV28 | CASSLSQGNYGYTF | TGTGCCAGCAGTTTGTCGCAGGGGAACTATGGCTACACCTTC
TRBJ2-7 | NA | 17 | NA | TRBV5-1 | CASSLGSRGTALYEQYF | TGCGCCAGCAGCTTGGGATCCCGGGGGACAGCCCTCTACGAGCAGTACTTC
TRBJ2-7 | NA | 14 | NA | TRBV10-2 | CASSEFGGADEQYF | TGCGCCAGCAGTGAGTTCGGGGGAGCAGACGAGCAGTACTTC
TRBJ2-1 | NA | 15 | TRBD2 | TRBV9 | CASSGSGGAYNEQFF | TGTGCCAGCAGCGGTAGCGGGGGGGCCTACAATGAGCAGTTCTTC
TRBJ1-6 | NA | 16 | NA | TRBV6-1 | CASSEITGQGSSPLHF | TGTGCCAGCAGTGAAATTACCGGGCAGGGCTCTTCACCCCTCCACTTT
TRBJ2-3 | NA | 15 | NA | TRBV3-1/TRBV3-2 | CASSSRTADGLRQYF | TGTGCCAGCAGCTCCCGGACAGCGGATGGCCTGCGGCAGTATTTT
TRBJ1-1 | NA | 14 | NA | TRBV5-1 | CASSLGGVWTEAFF | TGCGCCAGCAGCTTGGGCGGGGTTTGGACTGAAGCTTTCTTT
TRBJ1-1 | once | 14 | NA | TRBV28 | CASSQDRMNTEAFF | TGTGCCAGCAGCCAGGACAGAATGAACACTGAAGCTTTCTTT
TRBJ1-2 | NA | 15 | TRBD1 | TRBV28 | CASSPQDRIFYGYTF | TGTGCCAGCAGTCCTCAGGACAGGATCTTCTATGGCTACACCTTC
TRBJ1-2 | NA | 14 | TRBD1 | TRBV19 | CASRSGQGPYGYTF | TGTGCCAGTAGGTCGGGACAGGGGCCCTATGGCTACACCTTC
TRBJ1-1 | NA | 14 | NA | TRBV6-5 | CASNAGSKNTEAFF | TGTGCCAGCAACGCCGGGTCCAAGAACACTGAAGCTTTCTTT
TRBJ1-5 | NA | 15 | NA | TRBV3-1/TRBV3-2 | CASSQGIANDQPQHF | TGTGCCAGCAGCCAAGGTATAGCTAATGATCAGCCCCAGCATTTT
TRBJ2-7 | NA | 15 | NA | TRBV19 | CASSMGSVRGAEQYF | TGTGCCAGTAGTATGGGGTCGGTCAGGGGTGCCGAGCAGTACTTC
TRBJ2-7 | NA | 15 | TRBD1 | TRBV24-1 | CATSDPGQGSYEQYF | TGTGCCACCAGTGACCCGGGACAGGGGTCCTACGAGCAGTACTTC
TRBJ2-4 | NA | 16 | TRBD2 | TRBV5-4 | CASSQGTSLAKNIQYF | TGTGCCAGCAGCCAGGGGACTAGCCTAGCCAAAAACATTCAGTACTTC
TRBJ1-1 | NA | 19 | NA | TRBV28 | CASNSVSGRGSLVNTEAFF | TGTGCCAGCAATTCGGTCTCGGGAAGAGGAAGTTTGGTGAACACTGAAGCTTTCTTT
TRBJ2-5 | NA | 16 | NA | TRBV7-9 | CASSQGSPGRGETQYF | TGTGCCAGCAGCCAGGGGAGTCCGGGGCGCGGAGAGACCCAGTACTTC
TRBJ2-5 | NA | 17 | TRBD1 | TRBV7-8 | CASRTVRGRSGGETQYF | TGTGCCAGCAGAACCGTGAGGGGGCGATCGGGCGGTGAGACCCAGTACTTC
TRBJ1-2 | NA | 13 | NA | TRBV7-9 | CASSFGLEYGYTF | TGTGCCAGCAGCTTCGGACTGGAATATGGCTACACCTTC
TRBJ2-1 | NA | 16 | TRBD2 | TRBV5-6 | CASSFYTGGSYNEQFF | TGTGCCAGCAGCTTTTACACGGGGGGCTCCTACAATGAGCAGTTCTTC
TRBJ2-7 | NA | 15 | NA | TRBV3-1/TRBV3-2 | CASSRRLGEGYEQYF | TGTGCCAGCAGCCGGAGACTAGGGGAAGGGTACGAGCAGTACTTC
TRBJ1-2 | NA | 15 | TRBD1 | TRBV6-2/TRBV6-3 | CASSHRDRGNYGYTF | TGTGCCAGCAGCCACCGGGACAGGGGAAACTATGGCTACACCTTC
TRBJ2-5 | NA | 15 | NA | TRBV9 | CASSVTSSSSETQYF | TGTGCCAGCAGCGTGACTAGTTCGTCCTCAGAGACCCAGTACTTC
TRBJ1-2 | NA | 14 | TRBD1 | TRBV7-6 | CASSADRADYGYTF | TGTGCCAGCAGTGCGGACAGGGCGGACTATGGCTACACCTTC
TRBJ2-2 | NA | 16 | NA | TRBV13 | CASSLRGGVGTGELFF | TGTGCCAGCAGCTTAAGGGGGGGCGTTGGGACCGGGGAGCTGTTTTTT
TRBJ2-1 | NA | 16 | TRBD2 | TRBV9 | CASSVKASGFYNEQFF | TGTGCCAGCAGCGTCAAGGCTAGCGGCTTCTACAATGAGCAGTTCTTC
TRBJ2-7 | once | 13 | TRBD1 | TRBV3-1/TRBV3-2 | CASTRQGSHEQYF | TGTGCCAGCACCCGACAGGGATCTCACGAGCAGTACTTC
TRBJ2-1 | NA | 13 | TRBD2 | TRBV27 | CASSFGTSYEQFF | TGTGCCAGCAGTTTCGGGACTAGCTATGAGCAGTTCTTC
TRBJ1-5 | NA | 16 | TRBD1 | TRBV7-8 | CASSSTGSGENQPQHF | TGTGCCAGCAGCTCGACAGGGTCGGGCGAGAATCAGCCCCAGCATTTT
TRBJ1-5 | NA | 15 | NA | TRBV19 | CASSIAGGLDQPQHF | TGTGCCAGTAGTATAGCCGGGGGACTTGATCAGCCCCAGCATTTT
TRBJ1-1 | once | 15 | TRBD1 | TRBV7-3 | CASSLSAGGITEAFF | TGTGCCAGCAGCTTGTCGGCAGGGGGTATCACTGAAGCTTTCTTT
TRBJ2-1 | NA | 16 | TRBD2 | TRBV9 | CASSATGTSAYNEQFF | TGTGCCAGCAGCGCCACCGGGACTAGCGCGTACAATGAGCAGTTCTTC
TRBJ2-1 | NA | 16 | NA | TRBV27 | CASSLRRGAVDNEQFF | TGTGCCAGCAGTTTAAGACGGGGGGCGGTCGACAATGAGCAGTTCTTC
TRBJ2-7 | few | 13 | NA | TRBV27 | CASSLTSTREQYF | TGTGCCAGCAGCCTCACTAGCACTCGCGAGCAGTACTTC
TRBJ2-3 | NA | 16 | TRBD2 | TRBV11-1 | CASSIGLAGSTDTQYF | TGTGCCAGCAGCATTGGACTAGCGGGATCTACAGATACGCAGTATTTT
TRBJ1-3 | NA | 14 | NA | TRBV28 | CASSIMASGNTIYF | TGTGCCAGCAGCATTATGGCCTCTGGAAACACCATATATTTT
TRBJ2-1 | NA | 15 | NA | TRBV7-9 | CASSSPLSDYNEQFF | TGTGCCAGCAGCTCCCCTCTGAGCGACTACAATGAGCAGTTCTTC
TRBJ1-2 | few | 15 | TRBD1 | TRBV5-1 | CASSLGQGFFYGYTF | TGCGCCAGCAGCTTGGGACAGGGGTTTTTCTATGGCTACACCTTC
TRBJ1-2 | NA | 13 | NA | TRBV5-4 | CASSLLSGYGYTF | TGTGCCAGCAGCTTGTTATCCGGTTATGGCTACACCTTC
TRBJ2-3 | NA | 14 | NA | TRBV4-1 | CASSPGTIPLRGYF | TGCGCCAGCAGCCCGGGCACAATTCCCCTCCGGGGGTATTTT
TRBJ2-7 | few | 13 | TRBD1 | TRBV2 | CASSARDRVRQYF | TGTGCCAGCAGTGCAAGGGACAGGGTTCGGCAGTACTTC
TRBJ1-5 | NA | 13 | TRBD1 | TRBV12-3/TRBV12-4 | CASSRQGTAAQHF | TGTGCCAGCAGCCGACAGGGGACCGCCGCCCAGCATTTT
TRBJ1-5 | NA | 15 | NA | TRBV4-1 | CASSPSGTLNQPQHF | TGCGCCAGCAGCCCCTCCGGGACACTTAATCAGCCCCAGCATTTT